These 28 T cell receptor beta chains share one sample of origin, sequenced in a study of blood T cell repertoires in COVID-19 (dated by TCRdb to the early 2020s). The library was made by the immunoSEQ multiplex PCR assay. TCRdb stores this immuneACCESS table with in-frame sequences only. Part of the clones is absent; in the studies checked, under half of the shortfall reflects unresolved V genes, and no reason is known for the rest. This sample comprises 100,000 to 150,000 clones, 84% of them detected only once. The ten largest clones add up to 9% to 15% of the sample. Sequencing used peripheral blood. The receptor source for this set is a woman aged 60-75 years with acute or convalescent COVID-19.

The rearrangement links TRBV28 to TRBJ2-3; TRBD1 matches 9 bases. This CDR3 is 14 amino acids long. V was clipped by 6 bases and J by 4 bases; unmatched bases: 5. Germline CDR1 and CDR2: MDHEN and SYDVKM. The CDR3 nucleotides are TGTGCCAGCAGCATGGACAGGGGCTCAGATACGCAGTATTTT. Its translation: CASSMDRGSDTQYF.

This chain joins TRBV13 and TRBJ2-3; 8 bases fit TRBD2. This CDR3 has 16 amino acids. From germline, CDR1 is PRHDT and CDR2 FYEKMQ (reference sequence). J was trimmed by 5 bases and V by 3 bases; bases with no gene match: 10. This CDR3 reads CASSLTYGGAGDTQYF. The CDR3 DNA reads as TGTGCCAGCAGCTTGACTTACGGGGGGGCAGGAGATACGCAGTATTTT. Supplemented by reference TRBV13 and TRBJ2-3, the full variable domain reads AAGVIQSPRHLIKEKRETATLKCYPIPRHDTVYWYQQGPGQDPQFLISFYEKMQSDKGSIPDRFSAQQFSDYHSELNMSSLELGDSALYFCASSLTYGGAGDTQYFGPGTRLTVL.

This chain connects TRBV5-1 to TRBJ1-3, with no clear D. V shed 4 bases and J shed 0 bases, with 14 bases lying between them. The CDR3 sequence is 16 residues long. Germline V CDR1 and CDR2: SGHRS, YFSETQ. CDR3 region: CASSPTPGFSGNTIYF. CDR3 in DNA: TGCGCCAGCAGCCCTACGCCGGGGTTCTCTGGAAACACCATATATTTT.

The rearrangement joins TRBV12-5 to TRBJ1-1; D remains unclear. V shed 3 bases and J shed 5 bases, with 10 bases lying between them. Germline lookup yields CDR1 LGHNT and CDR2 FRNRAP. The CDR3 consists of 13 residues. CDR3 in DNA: TGTGCTAGTGGTTTCTACCTGAGGACTGAAGCTTTCTTT. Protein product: CASGFYLRTEAFF.

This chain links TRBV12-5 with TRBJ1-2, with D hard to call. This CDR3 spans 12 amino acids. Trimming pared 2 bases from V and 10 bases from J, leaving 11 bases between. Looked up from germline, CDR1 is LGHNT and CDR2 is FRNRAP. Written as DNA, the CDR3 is TGTGCTAGTGGTTTGCCCCGCGGAGACTACACCTTC. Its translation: CASGLPRGDYTF.

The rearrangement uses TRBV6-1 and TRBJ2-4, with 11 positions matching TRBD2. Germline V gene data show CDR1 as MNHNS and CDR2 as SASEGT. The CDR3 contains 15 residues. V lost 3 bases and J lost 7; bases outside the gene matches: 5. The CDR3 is CASSDLAGGSNIQYF. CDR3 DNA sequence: TGTGCCAGCAGTGACCTAGCGGGGGGATCGAACATTCAGTACTTC.

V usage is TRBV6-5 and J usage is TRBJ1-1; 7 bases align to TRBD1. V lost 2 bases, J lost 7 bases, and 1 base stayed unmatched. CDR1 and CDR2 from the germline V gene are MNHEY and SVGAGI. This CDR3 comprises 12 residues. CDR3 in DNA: TGTGCCAGCAGTTACGGGGACAGTGAAGCTTTCTTT. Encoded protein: CASSYGDSEAFF.

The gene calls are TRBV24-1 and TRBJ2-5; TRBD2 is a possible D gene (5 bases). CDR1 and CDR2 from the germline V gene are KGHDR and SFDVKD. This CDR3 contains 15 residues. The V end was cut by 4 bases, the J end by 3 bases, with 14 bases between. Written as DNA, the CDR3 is TGTGCCACCAGTGACCCGACTACCCTGGAAGAGACCCAGTACTTC. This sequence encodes CATSDPTTLEETQYF.

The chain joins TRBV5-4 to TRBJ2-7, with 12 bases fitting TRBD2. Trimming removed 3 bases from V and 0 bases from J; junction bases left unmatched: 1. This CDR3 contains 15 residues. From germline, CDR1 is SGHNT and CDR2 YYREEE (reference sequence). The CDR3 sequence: CASSSTSGGSYEQYF. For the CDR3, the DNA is TGTGCCAGCAGCTCGACTAGCGGGGGCTCCTACGAGCAGTACTTC.

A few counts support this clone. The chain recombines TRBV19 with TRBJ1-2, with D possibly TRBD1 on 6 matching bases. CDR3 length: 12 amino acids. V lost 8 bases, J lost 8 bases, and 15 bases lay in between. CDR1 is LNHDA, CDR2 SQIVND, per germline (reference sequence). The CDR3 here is CASGPTGLGYTF. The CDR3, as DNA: TGTGCCAGTGGGCCGACAGGTTTAGGCTACACCTTC.

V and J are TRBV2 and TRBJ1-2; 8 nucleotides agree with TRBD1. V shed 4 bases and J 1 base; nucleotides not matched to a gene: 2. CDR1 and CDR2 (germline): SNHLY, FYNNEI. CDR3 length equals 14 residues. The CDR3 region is CASSAQGGNYGYTF. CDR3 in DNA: TGTGCCAGCAGTGCACAGGGGGGTAACTATGGCTACACCTTC.

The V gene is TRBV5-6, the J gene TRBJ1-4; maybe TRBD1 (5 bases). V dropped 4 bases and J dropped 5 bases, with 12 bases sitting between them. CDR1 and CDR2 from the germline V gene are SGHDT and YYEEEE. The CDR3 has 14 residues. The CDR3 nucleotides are TGTGCCAGCAGCAGCGGGACCCTGAATGAAAAACTGTTTTTT. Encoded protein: CASSSGTLNEKLFF.

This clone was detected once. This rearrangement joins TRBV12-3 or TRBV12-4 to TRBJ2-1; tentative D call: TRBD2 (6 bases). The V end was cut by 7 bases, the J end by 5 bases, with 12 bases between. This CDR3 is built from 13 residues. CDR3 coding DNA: TGTGCCAGCACTGGGACTCGCCACAATGAGCAGTTCTTC. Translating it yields CASTGTRHNEQFF.

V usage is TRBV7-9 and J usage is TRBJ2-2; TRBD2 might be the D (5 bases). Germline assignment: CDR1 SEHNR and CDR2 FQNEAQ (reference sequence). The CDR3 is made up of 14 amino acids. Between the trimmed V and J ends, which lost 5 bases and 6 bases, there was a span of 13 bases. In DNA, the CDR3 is TGTGCCAGCAGCCAAAGAGGACTGTCCGGGGAGCTGTTTTTT. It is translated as CASSQRGLSGELFF. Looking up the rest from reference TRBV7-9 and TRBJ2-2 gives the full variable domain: DTGVSQNPRHKITKRGQNVTFRCDPISEHNRLYWYRQTLGQGPEFLTYFQNEAQLEKSRLLSDRFSAERPKGSFSTLEIQRTEQGDSAMYLCASSQRGLSGELFFGEGSRLTVL.

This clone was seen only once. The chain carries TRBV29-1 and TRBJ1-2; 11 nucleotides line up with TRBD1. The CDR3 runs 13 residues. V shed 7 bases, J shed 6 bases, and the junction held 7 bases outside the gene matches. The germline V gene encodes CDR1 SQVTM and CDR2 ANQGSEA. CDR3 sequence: CSAPGTGGDGYTF. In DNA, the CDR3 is TGCAGCGCCCCCGGGACAGGGGGTGATGGCTACACCTTC.

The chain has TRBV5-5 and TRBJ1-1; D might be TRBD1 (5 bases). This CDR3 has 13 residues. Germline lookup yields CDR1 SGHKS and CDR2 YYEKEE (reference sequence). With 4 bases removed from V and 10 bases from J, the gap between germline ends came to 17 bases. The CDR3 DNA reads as TGTGCCAGCAGCGTCCGGACGGACACCGGAGCTTTCTTT. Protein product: CASSVRTDTGAFF. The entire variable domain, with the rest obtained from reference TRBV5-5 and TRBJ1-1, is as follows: DAGVTQSPTHLIKTRGQQVTLRCSPISGHKSVSWYQQVLGQGPQFIFQYYEKEERGRGNFPDRFSARQFPNYSSELNVNALLLGDSALYLCASSVRTDTGAFFGQGTRLTVV.

This chain's CDR3 is CATSDSLHTEAFF. In DNA form, the CDR3 reads TGTGCCACCAGTGATTCTCTTCACACTGAAGCTTTCTTT. V usage is TRBV24-1 and J usage is TRBJ1-1; D is ambiguous. V was cut by 2 bases and J by 3 bases, with 6 bases left in between. The CDR3 loop spans 13 amino acids. CDR1 is KGHDR, CDR2 SFDVKD, per germline.

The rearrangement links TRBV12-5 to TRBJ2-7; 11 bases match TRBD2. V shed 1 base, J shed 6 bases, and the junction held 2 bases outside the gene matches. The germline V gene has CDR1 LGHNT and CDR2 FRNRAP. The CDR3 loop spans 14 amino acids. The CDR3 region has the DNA TGTGCTAGTGGTTTGGGACTAGCGGGGACCGAGCAGTACGTC. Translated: CASGLGLAGTEQYV.

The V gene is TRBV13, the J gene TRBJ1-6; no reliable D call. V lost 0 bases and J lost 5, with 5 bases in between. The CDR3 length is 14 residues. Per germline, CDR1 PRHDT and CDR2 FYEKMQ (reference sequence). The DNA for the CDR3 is TGTGCCAGCAGCTTAGGGCAGGATAATTCACCCCTCCACTTT. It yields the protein CASSLGQDNSPLHF.

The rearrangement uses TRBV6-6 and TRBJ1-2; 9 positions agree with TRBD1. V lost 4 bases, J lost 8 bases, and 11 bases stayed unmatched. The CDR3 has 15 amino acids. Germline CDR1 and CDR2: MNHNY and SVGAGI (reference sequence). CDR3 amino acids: CASSSPGQGEEGYTF. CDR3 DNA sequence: TGTGCCAGCAGTTCCCCGGGACAGGGAGAGGAAGGCTACACCTTC.

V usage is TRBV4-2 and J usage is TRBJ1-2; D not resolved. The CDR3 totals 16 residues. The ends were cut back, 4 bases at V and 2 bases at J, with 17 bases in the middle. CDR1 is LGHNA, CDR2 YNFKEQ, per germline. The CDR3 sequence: CASSPAGTGSNYGYTF. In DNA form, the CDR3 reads TGTGCCAGCAGCCCAGCGGGTACGGGGAGCAACTATGGCTACACCTTC.

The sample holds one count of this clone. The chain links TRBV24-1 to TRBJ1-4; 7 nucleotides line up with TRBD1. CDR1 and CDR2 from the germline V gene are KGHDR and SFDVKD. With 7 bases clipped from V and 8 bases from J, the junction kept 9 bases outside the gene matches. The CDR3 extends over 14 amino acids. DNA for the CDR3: TGTGCCACCAGCCAGAAGGGGGCTGGAGAAAAACTGTTTTTT. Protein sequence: CATSQKGAGEKLFF.

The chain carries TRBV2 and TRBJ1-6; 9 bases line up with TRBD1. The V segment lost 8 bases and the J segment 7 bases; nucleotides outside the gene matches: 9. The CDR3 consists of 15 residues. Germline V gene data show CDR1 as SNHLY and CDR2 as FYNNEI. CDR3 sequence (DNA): TGTGCCAGCGGAATACAGGGGGCGCGGAATTCACCCCTCCACTTT. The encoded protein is CASGIQGARNSPLHF.

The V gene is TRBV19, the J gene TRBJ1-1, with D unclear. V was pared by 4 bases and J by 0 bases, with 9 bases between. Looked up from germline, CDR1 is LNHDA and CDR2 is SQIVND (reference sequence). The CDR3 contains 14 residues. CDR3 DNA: TGTGCCAGTAGTACCCCGGGGATGAACACTGAAGCTTTCTTT. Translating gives CASSTPGMNTEAFF.

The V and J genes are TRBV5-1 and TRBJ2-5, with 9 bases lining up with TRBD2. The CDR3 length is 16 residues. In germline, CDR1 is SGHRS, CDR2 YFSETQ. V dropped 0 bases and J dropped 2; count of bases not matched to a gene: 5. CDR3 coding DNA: TGCGCCAGCAGCTTGGGCACGGCGGGGGGGCAAGAGACCCAGTACTTC. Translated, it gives CASSLGTAGGQETQYF.

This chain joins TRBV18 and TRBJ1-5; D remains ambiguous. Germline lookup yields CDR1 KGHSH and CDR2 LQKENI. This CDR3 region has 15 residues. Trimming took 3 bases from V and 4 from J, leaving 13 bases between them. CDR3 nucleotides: TGTGCCAGCTCACCCAGGTCTGACCCAAATCAGCCCCAGCATTTT. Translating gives CASSPRSDPNQPQHF.

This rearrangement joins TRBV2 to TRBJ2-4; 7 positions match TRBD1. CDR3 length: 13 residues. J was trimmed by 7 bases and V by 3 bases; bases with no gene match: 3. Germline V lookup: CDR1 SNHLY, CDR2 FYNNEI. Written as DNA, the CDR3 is TGTGCCAGCAGTGACTTACAGGGGAACATTCAGTACTTC. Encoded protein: CASSDLQGNIQYF.

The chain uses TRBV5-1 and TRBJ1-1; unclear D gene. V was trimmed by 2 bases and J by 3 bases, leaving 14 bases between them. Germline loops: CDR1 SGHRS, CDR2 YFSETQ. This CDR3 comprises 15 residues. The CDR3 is CASSFRGGTDTEAFF. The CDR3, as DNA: TGCGCCAGCAGCTTCCGAGGTGGAACGGACACTGAAGCTTTCTTT. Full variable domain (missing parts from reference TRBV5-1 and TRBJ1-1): KAGVTQTPRYLIKTRGQQVTLSCSPISGHRSVSWYQQTPGQGLQFLFEYFSETQRNKGNFPGRFSGRQFSNSRSEMNVSTLELGDSALYLCASSFRGGTDTEAFFGQGTRLTVV.